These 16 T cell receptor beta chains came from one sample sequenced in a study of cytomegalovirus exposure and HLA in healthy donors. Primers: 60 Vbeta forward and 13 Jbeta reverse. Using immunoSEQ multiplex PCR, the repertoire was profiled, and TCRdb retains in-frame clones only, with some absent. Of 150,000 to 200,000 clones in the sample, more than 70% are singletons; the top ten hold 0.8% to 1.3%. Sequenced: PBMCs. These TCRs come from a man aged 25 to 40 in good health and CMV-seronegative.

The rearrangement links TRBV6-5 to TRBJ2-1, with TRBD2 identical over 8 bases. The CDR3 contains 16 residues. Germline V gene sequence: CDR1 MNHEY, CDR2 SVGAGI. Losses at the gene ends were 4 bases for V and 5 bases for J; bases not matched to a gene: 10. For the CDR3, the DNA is TGTGCCAGCAGTTGGGGGGTGACTAGCGCGGACAATGAGCAGTTCTTC. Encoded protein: CASSWGVTSADNEQFF.

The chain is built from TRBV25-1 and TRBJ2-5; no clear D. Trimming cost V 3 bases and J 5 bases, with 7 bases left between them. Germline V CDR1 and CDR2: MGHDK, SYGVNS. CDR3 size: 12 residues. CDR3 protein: CASSDRMETQYF. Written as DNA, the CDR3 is TGTGCCAGCAGTGATCGTATGGAGACCCAGTACTTC.

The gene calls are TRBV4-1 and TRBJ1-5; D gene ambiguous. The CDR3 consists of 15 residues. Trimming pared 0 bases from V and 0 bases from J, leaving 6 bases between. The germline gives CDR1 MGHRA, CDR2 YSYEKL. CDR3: CASSQEGLSNQPQHF. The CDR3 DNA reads TGCGCCAGCAGCCAAGAGGGCCTTAGCAATCAGCCCCAGCATTTT.

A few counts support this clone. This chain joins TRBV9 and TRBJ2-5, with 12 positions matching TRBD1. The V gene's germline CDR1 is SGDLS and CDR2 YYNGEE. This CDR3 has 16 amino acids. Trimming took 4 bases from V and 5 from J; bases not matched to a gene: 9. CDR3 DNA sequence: TGTGCCAGCAGCACAAACCGGGACAGGGGGCGGGAGACCCAGTACTTC. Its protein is CASSTNRDRGRETQYF.

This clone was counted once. The CDR3 here is CASITIRGADTQYF. For the CDR3, the DNA is TGCGCCAGCATCACCATAAGGGGTGCAGATACGCAGTATTTT. This rearrangement joins TRBV5-1 to TRBJ2-3; perhaps TRBD1 as D (5 bases). This CDR3 is built from 14 residues. Germline lookup yields CDR1 SGHRS and CDR2 YFSETQ. Between the trimmed V and J ends, which lost 6 bases and 4 bases, there was a span of 15 bases. Full variable domain (outside the CDR3, taken from reference TRBV5-1 and TRBJ2-3): KAGVTQTPRYLIKTRGQQVTLSCSPISGHRSVSWYQQTPGQGLQFLFEYFSETQRNKGNFPGRFSGRQFSNSRSEMNVSTLELGDSALYLCASITIRGADTQYFGPGTRLTVL.

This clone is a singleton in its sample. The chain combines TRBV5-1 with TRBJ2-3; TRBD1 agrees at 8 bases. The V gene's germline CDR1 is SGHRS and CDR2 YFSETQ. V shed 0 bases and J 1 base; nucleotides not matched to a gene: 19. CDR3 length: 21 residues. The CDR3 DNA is TGCGCCAGCAGCTTGGTTTGGAGGGGGACAGGAGGCCGTGGGGGCACAGATACGCAGTATTTT. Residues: CASSLVWRGTGGRGGTDTQYF. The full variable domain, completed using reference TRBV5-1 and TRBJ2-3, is KAGVTQTPRYLIKTRGQQVTLSCSPISGHRSVSWYQQTPGQGLQFLFEYFSETQRNKGNFPGRFSGRQFSNSRSEMNVSTLELGDSALYLCASSLVWRGTGGRGGTDTQYFGPGTRLTVL.

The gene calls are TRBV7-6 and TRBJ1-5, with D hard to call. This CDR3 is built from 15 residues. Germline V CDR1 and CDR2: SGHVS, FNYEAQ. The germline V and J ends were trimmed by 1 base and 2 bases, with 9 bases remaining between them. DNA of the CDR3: TGTGCCAGCAGCTTAGGGGCCCTGGGCAATCAGCCCCAGCATTTT. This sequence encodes CASSLGALGNQPQHF. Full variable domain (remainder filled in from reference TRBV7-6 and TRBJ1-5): GAGVSQSPRYKVTKRGQDVALRCDPISGHVSLYWYRQALGQGPEFLTYFNYEAQQDKSGLPNDRFSAERPEGSISTLTIQRTEQRDSAMYRCASSLGALGNQPQHFGDGTRLSIL.

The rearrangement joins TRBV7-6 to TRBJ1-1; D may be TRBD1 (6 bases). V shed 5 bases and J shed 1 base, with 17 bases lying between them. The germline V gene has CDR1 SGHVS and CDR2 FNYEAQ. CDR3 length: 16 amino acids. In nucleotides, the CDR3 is TGTGCCAGCAGCCCAGGGACACTCCAACGGAACACTGAAGCTTTCTTT. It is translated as CASSPGTLQRNTEAFF.

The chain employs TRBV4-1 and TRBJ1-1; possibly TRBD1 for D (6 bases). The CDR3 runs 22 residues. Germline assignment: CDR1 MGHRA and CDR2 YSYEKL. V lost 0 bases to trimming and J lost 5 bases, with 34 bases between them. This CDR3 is CASSQDQGGEGRVSRMGTEAFF. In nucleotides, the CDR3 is TGCGCCAGCAGCCAAGATCAAGGGGGGGAGGGCCGAGTGTCTAGGATGGGGACTGAAGCTTTCTTT.

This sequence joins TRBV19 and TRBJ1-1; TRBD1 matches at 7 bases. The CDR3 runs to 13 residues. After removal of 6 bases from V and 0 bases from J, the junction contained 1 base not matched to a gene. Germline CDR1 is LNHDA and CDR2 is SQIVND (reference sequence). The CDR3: CASRDRMNTEAFF. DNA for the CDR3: TGTGCCAGTAGGGACAGGATGAACACTGAAGCTTTCTTT. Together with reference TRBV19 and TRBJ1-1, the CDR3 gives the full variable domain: DGGITQSPKYLFRKEGQNVTLSCEQNLNHDAMYWYRQDPGQGLRLIYYSQIVNDFQKGDIAEGYSVSREKKESFPLTVTSAQKNPTAFYLCASRDRMNTEAFFGQGTRLTVV.

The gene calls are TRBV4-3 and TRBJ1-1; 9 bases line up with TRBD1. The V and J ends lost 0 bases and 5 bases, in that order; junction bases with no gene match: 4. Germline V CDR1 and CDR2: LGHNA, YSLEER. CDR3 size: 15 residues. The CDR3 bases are TGCGCCAGCAGCCAAGATGGGACAGGGACGACTGAAGCTTTCTTT. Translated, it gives CASSQDGTGTTEAFF.

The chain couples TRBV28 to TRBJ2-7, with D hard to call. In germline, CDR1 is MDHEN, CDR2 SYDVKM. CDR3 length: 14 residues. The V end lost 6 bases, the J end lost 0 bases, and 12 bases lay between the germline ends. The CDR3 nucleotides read TGTGCCAGCAGGACCCTGGCGGTCTCCTACGAGCAGTACTTC. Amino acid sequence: CASRTLAVSYEQYF.

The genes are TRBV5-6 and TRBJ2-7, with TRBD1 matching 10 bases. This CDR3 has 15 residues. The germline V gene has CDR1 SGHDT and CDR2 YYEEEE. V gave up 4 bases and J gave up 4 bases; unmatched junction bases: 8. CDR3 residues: CASSIRQGAPYEQYF. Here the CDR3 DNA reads TGTGCCAGCAGCATCAGACAGGGGGCACCGTACGAGCAGTACTTC.

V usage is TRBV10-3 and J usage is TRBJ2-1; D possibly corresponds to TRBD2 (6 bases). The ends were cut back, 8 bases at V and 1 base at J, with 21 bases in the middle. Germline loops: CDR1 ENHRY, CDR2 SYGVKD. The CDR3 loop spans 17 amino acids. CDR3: CAIAAWDFKGSYNEQFF. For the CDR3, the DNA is TGTGCCATCGCAGCTTGGGACTTCAAAGGTTCCTACAATGAGCAGTTCTTC.

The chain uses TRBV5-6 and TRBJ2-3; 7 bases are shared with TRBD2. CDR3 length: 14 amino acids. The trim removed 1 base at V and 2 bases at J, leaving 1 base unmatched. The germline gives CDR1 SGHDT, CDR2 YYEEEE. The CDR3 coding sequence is TGTGCCAGCAGCTTGTGGGACTACACAGATACGCAGTATTTT. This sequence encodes CASSLWDYTDTQYF.

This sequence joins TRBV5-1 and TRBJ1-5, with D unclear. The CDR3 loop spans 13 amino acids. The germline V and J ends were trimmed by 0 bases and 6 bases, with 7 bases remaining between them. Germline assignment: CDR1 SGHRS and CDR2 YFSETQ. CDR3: CASSLDGSQPQHF. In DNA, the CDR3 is TGCGCCAGCAGCTTGGATGGGAGTCAGCCCCAGCATTTT.